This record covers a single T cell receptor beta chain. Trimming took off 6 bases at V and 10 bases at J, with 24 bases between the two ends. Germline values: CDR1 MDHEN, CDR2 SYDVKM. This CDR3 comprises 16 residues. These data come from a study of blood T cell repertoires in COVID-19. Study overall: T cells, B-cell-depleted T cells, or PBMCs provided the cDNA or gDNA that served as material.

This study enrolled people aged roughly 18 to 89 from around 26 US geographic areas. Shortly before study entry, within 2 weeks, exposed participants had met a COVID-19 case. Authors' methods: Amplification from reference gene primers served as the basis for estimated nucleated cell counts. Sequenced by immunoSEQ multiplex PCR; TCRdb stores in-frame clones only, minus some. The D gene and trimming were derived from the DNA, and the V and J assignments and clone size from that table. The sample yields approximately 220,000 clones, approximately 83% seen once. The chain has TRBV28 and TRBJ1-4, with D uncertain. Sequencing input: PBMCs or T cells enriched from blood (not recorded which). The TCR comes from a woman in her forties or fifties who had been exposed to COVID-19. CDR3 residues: CASSPHVGKRVGKLFF. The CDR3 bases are TGTGCCAGCAGCCCTCATGTGGGGAAGAGGGTGGGAAAACTGTTTTTT.